This entry features one T cell receptor beta chain sequence. The sample comes from a study of T cell changes during pregnancy in multiple sclerosis. Here immunoSEQ multiplex PCR was the method, and the copy in TCRdb shows in-frame clones only, minus some. The data contain about 38,000 clones, 91% of them singletons. V trimming: 6 bases; J trimming: 8 bases; junction bases outside the gene matches: 9. The CDR3 covers 15 residues. Germline lookup yields CDR1 SNHLY and CDR2 FYNNEI. The starting material was CD8+ T cells from peripheral blood mononuclear cells, obtained in the second trimester of pregnancy. This clonotype originated in a female donor with multiple sclerosis, enrolled in a pregnancy study. The chain employs TRBV2 and TRBJ2-1; TRBD2 aligns across 11 bases. CDR3 bases: TGTGCCAGCAGCCCACTAGCGGGAGAGTTGGATGAGCAGTTCTTC. Its protein product is CASSPLAGELDEQFF.